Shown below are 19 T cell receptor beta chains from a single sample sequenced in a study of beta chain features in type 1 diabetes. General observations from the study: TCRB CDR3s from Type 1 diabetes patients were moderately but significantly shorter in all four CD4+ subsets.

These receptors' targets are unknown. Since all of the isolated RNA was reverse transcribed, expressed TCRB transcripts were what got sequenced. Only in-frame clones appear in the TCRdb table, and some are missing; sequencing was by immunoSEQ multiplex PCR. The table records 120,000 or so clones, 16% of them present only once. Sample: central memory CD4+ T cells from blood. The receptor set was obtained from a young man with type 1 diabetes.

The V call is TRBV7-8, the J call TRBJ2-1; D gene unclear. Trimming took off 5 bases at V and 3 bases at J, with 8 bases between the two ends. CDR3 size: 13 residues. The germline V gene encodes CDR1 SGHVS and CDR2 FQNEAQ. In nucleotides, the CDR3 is TGTGCCAGCAGCCCCGACCACTACAATGAGCAGTTCTTC. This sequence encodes CASSPDHYNEQFF.

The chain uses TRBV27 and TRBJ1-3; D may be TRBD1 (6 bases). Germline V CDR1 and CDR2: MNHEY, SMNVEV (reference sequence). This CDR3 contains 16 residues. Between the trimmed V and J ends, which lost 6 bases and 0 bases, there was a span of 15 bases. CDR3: CASRVTGVGSGNTIYF. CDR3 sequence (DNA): TGTGCCAGCAGAGTGACAGGTGTCGGCTCTGGAAACACCATATATTTT.

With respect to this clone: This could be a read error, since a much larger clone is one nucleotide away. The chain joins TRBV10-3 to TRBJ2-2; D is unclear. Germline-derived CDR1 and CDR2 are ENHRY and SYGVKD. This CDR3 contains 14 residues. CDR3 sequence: CAIRESSRSGELFF. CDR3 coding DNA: TGTGCCATCCGTGAGTCGTCGCGTTCCGGGGAGCTGTTTTTT.

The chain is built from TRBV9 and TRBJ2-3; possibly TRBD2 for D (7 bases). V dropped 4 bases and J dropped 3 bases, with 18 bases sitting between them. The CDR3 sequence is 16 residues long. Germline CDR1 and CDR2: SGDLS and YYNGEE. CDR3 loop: CASSIGGAKVTDTQYF. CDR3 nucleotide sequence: TGTGCCAGCAGCATAGGGGGGGCGAAGGTGACAGATACGCAGTATTTT.

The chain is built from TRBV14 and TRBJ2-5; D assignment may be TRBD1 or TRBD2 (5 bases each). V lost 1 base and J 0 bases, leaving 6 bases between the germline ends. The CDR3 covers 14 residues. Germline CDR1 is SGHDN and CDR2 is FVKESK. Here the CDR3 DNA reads TGTGCCAGCAGCCAAGGGGGACACCAAGAGACCCAGTACTTC. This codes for CASSQGGHQETQYF.

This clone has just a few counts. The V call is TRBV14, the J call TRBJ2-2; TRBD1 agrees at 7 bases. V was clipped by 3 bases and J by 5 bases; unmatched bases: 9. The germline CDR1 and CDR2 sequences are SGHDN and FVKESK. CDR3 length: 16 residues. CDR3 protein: CASSQPPGTVTGELFF. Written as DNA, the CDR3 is TGTGCCAGCAGCCAGCCCCCCGGGACAGTGACCGGGGAGCTGTTTTTT.

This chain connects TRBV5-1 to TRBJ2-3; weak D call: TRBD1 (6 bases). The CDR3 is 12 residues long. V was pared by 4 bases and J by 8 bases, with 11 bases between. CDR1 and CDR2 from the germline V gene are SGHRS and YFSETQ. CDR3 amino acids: CASSADRFTQYF. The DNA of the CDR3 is TGCGCCAGCAGCGCGGACAGATTTACGCAGTATTTT.

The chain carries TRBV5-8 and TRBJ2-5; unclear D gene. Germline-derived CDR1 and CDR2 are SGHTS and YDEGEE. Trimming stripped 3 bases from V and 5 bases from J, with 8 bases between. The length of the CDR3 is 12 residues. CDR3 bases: TGTGCCAGCAGCTGGATGAGGGAGACCCAGTACTTC. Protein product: CASSWMRETQYF.

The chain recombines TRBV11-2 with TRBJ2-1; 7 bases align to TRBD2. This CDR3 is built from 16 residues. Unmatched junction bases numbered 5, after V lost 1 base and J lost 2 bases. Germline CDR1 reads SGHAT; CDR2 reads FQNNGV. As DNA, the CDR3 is TGTGCCAGCAGCTTAGCAGGCGGGAGTACCTACAATGAGCAGTTCTTC. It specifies CASSLAGGSTYNEQFF.

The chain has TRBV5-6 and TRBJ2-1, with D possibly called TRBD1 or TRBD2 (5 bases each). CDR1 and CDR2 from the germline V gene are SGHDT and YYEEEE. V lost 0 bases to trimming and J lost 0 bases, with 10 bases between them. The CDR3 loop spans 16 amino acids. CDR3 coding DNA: TGTGCCAGCAGCTTGGCCGGGACGGCCTCCTACAATGAGCAGTTCTTC. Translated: CASSLAGTASYNEQFF.

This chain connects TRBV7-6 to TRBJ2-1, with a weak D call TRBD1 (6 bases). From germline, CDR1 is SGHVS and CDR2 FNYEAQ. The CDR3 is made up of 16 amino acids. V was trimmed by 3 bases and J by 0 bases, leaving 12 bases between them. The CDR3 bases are TGTGCCAGCAGCTTTGGGGGCACTACCTCCTACAATGAGCAGTTCTTC. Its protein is CASSFGGTTSYNEQFF.

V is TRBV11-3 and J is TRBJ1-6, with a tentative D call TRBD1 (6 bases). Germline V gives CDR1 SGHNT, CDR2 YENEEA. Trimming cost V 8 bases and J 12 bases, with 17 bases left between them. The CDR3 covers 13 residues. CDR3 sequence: CASGRQATGPLHF. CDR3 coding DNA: TGTGCCAGCGGTCGACAGGCGACCGGACCCCTCCACTTT. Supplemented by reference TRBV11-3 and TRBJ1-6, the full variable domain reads EAGVVQSPRYKIIEKKQPVAFWCNPISGHNTLYWYLQNLGQGPELLIRYENEEAVDDSQLPKDRFSAERLKGVDSTLKIQPAELGDSAVYLCASGRQATGPLHFGNGTRLTVT.

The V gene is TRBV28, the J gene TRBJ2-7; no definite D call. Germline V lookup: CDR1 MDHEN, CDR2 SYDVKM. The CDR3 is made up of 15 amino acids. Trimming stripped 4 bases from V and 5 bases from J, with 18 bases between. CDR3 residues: CASSSGRGRSDEQYF. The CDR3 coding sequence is TGTGCCAGCAGTTCTGGACGAGGCCGCTCGGACGAGCAGTACTTC.

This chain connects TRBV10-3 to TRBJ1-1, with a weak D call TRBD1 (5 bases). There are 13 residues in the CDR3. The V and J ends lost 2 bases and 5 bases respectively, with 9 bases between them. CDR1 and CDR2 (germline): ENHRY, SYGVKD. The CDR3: CAISEQGGTEAFF. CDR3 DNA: TGTGCCATCAGTGAGCAGGGAGGAACTGAAGCTTTCTTT.

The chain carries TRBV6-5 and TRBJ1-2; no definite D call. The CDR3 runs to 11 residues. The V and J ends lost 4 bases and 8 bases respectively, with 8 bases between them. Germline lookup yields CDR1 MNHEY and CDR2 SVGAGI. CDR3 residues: CASSSRKGYTF. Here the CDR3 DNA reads TGTGCCAGCAGTTCCAGGAAAGGCTACACCTTC.

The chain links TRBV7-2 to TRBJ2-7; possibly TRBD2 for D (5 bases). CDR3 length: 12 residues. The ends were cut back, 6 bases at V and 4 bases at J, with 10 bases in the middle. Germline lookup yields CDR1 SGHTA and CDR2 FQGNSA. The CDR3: CASSRSGYEQYF. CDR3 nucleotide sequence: TGTGCCAGCAGTCGGTCGGGGTACGAGCAGTACTTC.

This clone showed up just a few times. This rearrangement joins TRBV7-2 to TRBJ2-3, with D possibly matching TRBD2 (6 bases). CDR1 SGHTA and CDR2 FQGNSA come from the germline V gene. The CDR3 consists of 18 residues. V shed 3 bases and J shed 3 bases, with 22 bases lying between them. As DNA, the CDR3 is TGTGCCAGCAGCTTCTTCGGGTTAGCGGCGTACTTAACAGATACGCAGTATTTT. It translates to CASSFFGLAAYLTDTQYF.

CDR3 DNA sequence: TGTGCCTGGGGGCTGACAGGGGCCCCTTCACCCCTCCACTTT. Translated, it gives CAWGLTGAPSPLHF. J is TRBJ1-6 and V is TRBV30; TRBD1 matches 8 bases. CDR1 GTSNPN and CDR2 SVGIG come from the germline V gene (reference sequence). The V gene end was trimmed by 5 bases and the J gene end by 9 bases; junction bases not matched to a gene: 9. This CDR3 has 14 residues.

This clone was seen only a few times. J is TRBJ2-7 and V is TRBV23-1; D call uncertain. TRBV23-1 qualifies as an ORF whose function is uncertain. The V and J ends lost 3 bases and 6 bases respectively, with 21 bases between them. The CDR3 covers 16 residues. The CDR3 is CASSHPRASNPGEQYF. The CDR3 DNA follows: TGCGCCAGCAGTCATCCTCGAGCCAGTAATCCTGGCGAGCAGTACTTC.